This is a list of T cell receptor beta chains from one sample in a study of blood T cells in healthy people across ages. TCRdb used MiXCR to reprocess the 5' RACE reads, holding one entry per CDR3 protein. The sample has about 970,000 distinct CDR3 sequences, about 53% seen once; the top ten hold 20% to 25%. Sequencing was done on a sample of blood. The receptor set was obtained from a woman aged 55-75 years in good health. CDR3s include the opening cysteine and the closing phenylalanine or tryptophan. A D gene is named only where the DNA matches it firmly. Not all rows give a size; the values are once, few, many and, for expanded clones, a class.

CDR3 protein,CDR3 DNA,J gene,V gene,D gene,clone size
CASTPPRRGTDTQYF,TGTGCCAGCACCCCACCTAGGAGAGGAACAGATACGCAGTATTTT,TRBJ2-3,TRBV13,NA,NA
CASSRRTGEAYEQYF,TGTGCCAGCAGCCGTCGGACAGGGGAGGCCTACGAGCAGTACTTC,TRBJ2-7,TRBV14,TRBD1,NA
CSVLGVLSTDTQYF,TGCAGCGTTCTTGGGGTTTTAAGCACAGATACGCAGTATTTT,TRBJ2-3,TRBV29-1,NA,NA
CASSRGASGRNEQFF,TGTGCCAGCAGCCGAGGTGCCAGTGGGAGGAATGAGCAGTTCTTC,TRBJ2-1,TRBV4-2,NA,few
CASSFGGSNPARNTEAFF,TGTGCCAGCAGCTTCGGGGGATCGAATCCTGCCCGGAACACTGAAGCTTTCTTT,TRBJ1-1,TRBV7-9,NA,few
CASSLAWSQSYNEQFF,TGTGCCAGCAGCTTAGCGTGGTCCCAATCCTACAATGAGCAGTTCTTC,TRBJ2-1,TRBV7-6,NA,NA
CCVAGGRTEAFF,TGCTGCGTTGCCGGGGGTCGCACTGAAGCTTTCTTT,TRBJ1-1,TRBV29-1,NA,NA
CASSQKAGFVDLVKNIQYF,TGTGCCAGCAGCCAGAAAGCGGGGTTTGTAGACTTAGTCAAAAACATTCAGTACTTC,TRBJ2-4,TRBV7-8,TRBD2,NA
CASSVGSAEETQYF,TGTGCCAGCAGCGTGGGATCGGCAGAAGAGACCCAGTACTTC,TRBJ2-5,TRBV7-8,NA,NA
CASSGTGTRVADTQYF,TGTGCCAGCAGCGGAACCGGGACTAGGGTGGCAGATACGCAGTATTTT,TRBJ2-3,TRBV7-2,TRBD2,NA
CASNTWGTGGENIQYF,TGTGCCAGCAACACTTGGGGGACAGGGGGCGAAAACATTCAGTACTTC,TRBJ2-4,TRBV5-6,TRBD1,NA
CASSSRGGWRETQYF,TGTGCCAGCAGCTCCCGGGGAGGTTGGAGGGAGACCCAGTACTTC,TRBJ2-5,TRBV11-2,NA,NA
CATSQAGSSYNEQYF,TGTGCCACCAGTCAGGCAGGGAGCTCCTACAATGAGCAGTACTTC,TRBJ2-7,TRBV15,NA,few
CASSYTGHTYEQYF,TGTGCCAGCAGTTACACGGGACATACCTACGAGCAGTACTTC,TRBJ2-7,TRBV27,NA,few
CAISEVGPPGELFF,TGTGCCATCAGTGAGGTCGGCCCGCCCGGGGAGCTGTTTTTT,TRBJ2-2,TRBV10-3,NA,NA
CASSQTGRTLEQFF,TGCGCCAGCAGCCAAACGGGACGGACGCTTGAGCAGTTCTTC,TRBJ2-1,TRBV4-3,NA,few
CASSLHRQETQYF,TGTGCCAGCAGCTTACACAGACAAGAGACCCAGTACTTC,TRBJ2-5,TRBV27,NA,few
CASSQAGQGDYGYTF,TGTGCCAGCAGCCAAGCCGGACAGGGCGACTATGGCTACACCTTC,TRBJ1-2,TRBV4-2,TRBD1,few
CASSLATHEQYF,TGTGCCAGCAGTTTAGCGACCCACGAGCAGTACTTC,TRBJ2-7,TRBV12-3/TRBV12-4,NA,few
CASSLAGGEKLFF,TGTGCCAGCAGCTTAGCGGGCGGAGAAAAACTGTTTTTT,TRBJ1-4,TRBV7-9,NA,NA